Listed here are 2 T cell receptor beta chains from one sample, sequenced in a study of blood T cell repertoires in COVID-19. Clones were sequenced by immunoSEQ multiplex PCR, and TCRdb holds only the in-frame ones, with some missing. The sample carries roughly 180,000 clones, under 85% recorded once. Sequences were obtained from peripheral blood. All receptors come from a man older than 75 with COVID-19, enrolled during active disease.

The V and J genes are TRBV27 and TRBJ2-3; no firm D call. The CDR3 extends over 13 amino acids. V was clipped by 4 bases and J by 2 bases, with 7 bases between them. Germline loops: CDR1 MNHEY, CDR2 SMNVEV (reference sequence). CDR3 region: CASSSHSTDTQYF. CDR3 in DNA: TGTGCCAGCAGTTCCCACTCCACAGATACGCAGTATTTT.

V gene TRBV2 combines with J gene TRBJ2-1, with TRBD1 identical over 8 bases. The CDR3 covers 17 residues. The germline gives CDR1 SNHLY, CDR2 FYNNEI. V was clipped by 6 bases and J by 2 bases; unmatched bases: 12. The CDR3: CASRERTGTRTYNEQFF. The CDR3 bases are TGTGCCAGCAGAGAGAGGACAGGGACCCGTACCTACAATGAGCAGTTCTTC. The complete variable domain, with remaining parts taken from reference TRBV2 and TRBJ2-1, reads EPEVTQTPSHQVTQMGQEVILRCVPISNHLYFYWYRQILGQKVEFLVSFYNNEISEKSEIFDDQFSVERPDGSNFTLKIRSTKLEDSAMYFCASRERTGTRTYNEQFFGPGTRLTVL.